This T cell receptor (beta chain) emerged from a study of blood T cell repertoires in COVID-19. There are 14 residues in the CDR3. Deletions cut 6 bases from V and 5 bases from J, with 14 bases between. Germline V lookup: CDR1 MNHEY, CDR2 SVGAGI. Here immunoSEQ multiplex PCR was the method, and the copy in TCRdb shows in-frame clones only, minus some. This sample yields over 250,000 clones, of which roughly 89% are seen a single time; roughly 1.9% belongs to the top ten. The sample taken for sequencing was PBMCs or T cells enriched from blood (not recorded which). The chain carries TRBV6-5 and TRBJ1-5; D is uncertain. The TCR was taken from an older woman who had recovered from COVID-19. The CDR3 loop is CASSPGGSHQPQHF. The CDR3 DNA follows: TGTGCCAGCAGCCCAGGAGGGTCCCATCAGCCCCAGCATTTT.